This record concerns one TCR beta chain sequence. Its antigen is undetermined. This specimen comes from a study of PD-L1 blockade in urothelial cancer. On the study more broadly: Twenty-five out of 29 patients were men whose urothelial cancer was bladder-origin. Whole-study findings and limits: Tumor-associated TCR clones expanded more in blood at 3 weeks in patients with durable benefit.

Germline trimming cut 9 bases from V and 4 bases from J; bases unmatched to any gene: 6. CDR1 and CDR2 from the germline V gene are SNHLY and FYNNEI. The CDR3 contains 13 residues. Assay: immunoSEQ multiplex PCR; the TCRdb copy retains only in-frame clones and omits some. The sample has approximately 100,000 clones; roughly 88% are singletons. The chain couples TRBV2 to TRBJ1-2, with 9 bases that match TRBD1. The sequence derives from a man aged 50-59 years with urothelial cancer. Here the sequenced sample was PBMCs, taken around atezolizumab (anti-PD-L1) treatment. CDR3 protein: CARDRGLGYGYTF. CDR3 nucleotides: TGTGCCAGGGACAGGGGTCTTGGCTATGGCTACACCTTC.